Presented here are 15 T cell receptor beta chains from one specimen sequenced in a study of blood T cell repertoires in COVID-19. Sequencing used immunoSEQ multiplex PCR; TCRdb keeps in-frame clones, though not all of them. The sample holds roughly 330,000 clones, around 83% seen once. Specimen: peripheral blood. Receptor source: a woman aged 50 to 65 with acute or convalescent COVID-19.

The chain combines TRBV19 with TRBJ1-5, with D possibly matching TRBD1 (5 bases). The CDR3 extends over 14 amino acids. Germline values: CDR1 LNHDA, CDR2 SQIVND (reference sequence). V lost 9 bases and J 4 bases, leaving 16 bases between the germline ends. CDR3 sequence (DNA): TGTGCCAGCGCCCAGGGCAGCCAAAATCAGCCCCAGCATTTT. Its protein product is CASAQGSQNQPQHF. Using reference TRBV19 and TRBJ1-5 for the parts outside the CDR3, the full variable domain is DGGITQSPKYLFRKEGQNVTLSCEQNLNHDAMYWYRQDPGQGLRLIYYSQIVNDFQKGDIAEGYSVSREKKESFPLTVTSAQKNPTAFYLCASAQGSQNQPQHFGDGTRLSIL.

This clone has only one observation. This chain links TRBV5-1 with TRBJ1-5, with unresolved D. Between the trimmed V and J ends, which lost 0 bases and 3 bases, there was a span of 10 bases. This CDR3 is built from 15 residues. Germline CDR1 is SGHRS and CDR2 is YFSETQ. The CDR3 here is CASSLGSGNNQPQHF. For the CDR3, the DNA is TGCGCCAGCAGCTTGGGGTCAGGAAACAATCAGCCCCAGCATTTT.

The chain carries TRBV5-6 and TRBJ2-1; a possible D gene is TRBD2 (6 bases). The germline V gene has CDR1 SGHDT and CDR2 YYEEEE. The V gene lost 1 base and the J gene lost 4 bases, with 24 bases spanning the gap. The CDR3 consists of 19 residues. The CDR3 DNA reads TGTGCCAGCAGCTTGTCTCGGGGGTTCGGCGGCGGACGGTACAATGAGCAGTTCTTC. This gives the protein CASSLSRGFGGGRYNEQFF.

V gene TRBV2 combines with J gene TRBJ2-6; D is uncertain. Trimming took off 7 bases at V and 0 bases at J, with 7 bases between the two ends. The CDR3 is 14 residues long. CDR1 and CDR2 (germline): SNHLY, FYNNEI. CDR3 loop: CASMYISGANVLTF. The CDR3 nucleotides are TGTGCCAGCATGTACATCTCTGGGGCCAACGTCCTGACTTTC.

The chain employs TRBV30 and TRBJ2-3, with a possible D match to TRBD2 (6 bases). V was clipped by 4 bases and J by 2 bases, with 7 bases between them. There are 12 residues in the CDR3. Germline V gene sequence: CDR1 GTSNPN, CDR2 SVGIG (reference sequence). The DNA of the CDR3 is TGTGCCTGGACGGGAGACACAGATACGCAGTATTTT. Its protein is CAWTGDTDTQYF.

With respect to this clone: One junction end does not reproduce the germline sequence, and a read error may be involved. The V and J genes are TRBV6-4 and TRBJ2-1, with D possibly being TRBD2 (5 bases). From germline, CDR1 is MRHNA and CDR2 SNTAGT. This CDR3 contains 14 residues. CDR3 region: CASSDGSGYSEQFF. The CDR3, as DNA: TGTGCCAGCAGTGACGGCAGCGGTTACAGTGAGCAGTTCTTC.

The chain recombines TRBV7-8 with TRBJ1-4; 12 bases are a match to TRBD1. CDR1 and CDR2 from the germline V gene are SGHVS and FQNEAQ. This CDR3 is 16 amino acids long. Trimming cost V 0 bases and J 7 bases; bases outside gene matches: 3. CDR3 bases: TGTGCCAGCAGCTTAGCTTGGGACAGGGGGCGTGAAAAACTGTTTTTT. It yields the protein CASSLAWDRGREKLFF.

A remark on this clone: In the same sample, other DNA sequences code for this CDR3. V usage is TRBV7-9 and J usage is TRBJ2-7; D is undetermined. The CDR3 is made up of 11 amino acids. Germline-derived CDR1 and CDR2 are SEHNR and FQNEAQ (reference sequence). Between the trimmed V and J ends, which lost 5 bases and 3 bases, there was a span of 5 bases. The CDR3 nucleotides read TGTGCCAGCAGCCTTCGCTACGAGCAGTACTTC. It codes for CASSLRYEQYF.

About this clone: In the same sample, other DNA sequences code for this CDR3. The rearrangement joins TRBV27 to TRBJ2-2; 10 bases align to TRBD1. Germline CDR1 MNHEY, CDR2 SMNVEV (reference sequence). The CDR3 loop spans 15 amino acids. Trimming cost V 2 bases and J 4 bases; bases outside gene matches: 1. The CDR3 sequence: CASSLRDRGTGELFF. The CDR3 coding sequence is TGTGCCAGCAGTTTAAGGGACAGGGGCACCGGGGAGCTGTTTTTT.

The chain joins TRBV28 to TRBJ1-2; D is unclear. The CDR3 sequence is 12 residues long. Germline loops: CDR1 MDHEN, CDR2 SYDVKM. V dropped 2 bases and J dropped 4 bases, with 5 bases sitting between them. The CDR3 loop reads CASSLQSYGYTF. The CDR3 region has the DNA TGTGCCAGCAGTTTACAGTCCTATGGCTACACCTTC.

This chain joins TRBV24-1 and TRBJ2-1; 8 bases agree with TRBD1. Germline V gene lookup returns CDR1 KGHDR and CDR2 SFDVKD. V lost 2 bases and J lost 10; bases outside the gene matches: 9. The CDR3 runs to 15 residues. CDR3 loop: CATSDSDRDLREQFF. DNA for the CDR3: TGTGCCACCAGTGATTCGGACAGGGATTTGCGAGAGCAGTTCTTC.

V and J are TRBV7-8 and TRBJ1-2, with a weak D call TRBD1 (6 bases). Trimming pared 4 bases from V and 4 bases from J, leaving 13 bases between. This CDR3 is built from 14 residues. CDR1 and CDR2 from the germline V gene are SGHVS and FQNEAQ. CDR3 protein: CASSSRGSPYGYTF. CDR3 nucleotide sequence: TGTGCCAGCAGCTCCAGGGGCTCCCCCTATGGCTACACCTTC.

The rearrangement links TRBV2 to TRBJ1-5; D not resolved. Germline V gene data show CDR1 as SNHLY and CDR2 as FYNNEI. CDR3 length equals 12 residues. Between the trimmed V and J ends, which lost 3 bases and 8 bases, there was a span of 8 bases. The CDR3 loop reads CASSDTGEPQHF. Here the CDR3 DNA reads TGTGCCAGCAGTGATACGGGAGAGCCCCAGCATTTT.

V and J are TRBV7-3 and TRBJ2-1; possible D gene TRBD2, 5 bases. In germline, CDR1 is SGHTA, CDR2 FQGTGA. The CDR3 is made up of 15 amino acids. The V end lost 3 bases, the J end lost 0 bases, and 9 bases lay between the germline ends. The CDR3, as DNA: TGTGCCAGCAGCTTCAGCGGTCTCTCCTACAATGAGCAGTTCTTC. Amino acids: CASSFSGLSYNEQFF.

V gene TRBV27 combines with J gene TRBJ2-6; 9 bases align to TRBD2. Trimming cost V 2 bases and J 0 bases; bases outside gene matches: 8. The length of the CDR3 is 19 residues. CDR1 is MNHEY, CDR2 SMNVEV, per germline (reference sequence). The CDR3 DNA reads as TGTGCCAGCAGTTTAATCCAAGCGGGGGGCCCCTCTGGGGCCAACGTCCTGACTTTC. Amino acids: CASSLIQAGGPSGANVLTF.